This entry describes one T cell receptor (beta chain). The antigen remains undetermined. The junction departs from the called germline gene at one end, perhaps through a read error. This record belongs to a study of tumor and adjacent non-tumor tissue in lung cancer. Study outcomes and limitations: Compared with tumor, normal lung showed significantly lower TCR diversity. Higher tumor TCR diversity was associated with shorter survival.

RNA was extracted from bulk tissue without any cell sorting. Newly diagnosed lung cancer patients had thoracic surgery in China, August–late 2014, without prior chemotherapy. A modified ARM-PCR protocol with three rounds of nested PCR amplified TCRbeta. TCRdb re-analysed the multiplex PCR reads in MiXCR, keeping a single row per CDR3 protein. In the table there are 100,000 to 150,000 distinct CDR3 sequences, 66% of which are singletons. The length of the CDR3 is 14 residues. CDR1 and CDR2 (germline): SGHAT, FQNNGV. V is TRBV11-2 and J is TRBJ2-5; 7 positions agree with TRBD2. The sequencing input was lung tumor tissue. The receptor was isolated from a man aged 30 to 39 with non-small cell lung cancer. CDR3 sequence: CTSSFLLADTIQYF. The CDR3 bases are TGTACCAGCAGCTTTCTGCTAGCGGACACAATCCAGTACTTC.